This passage covers 22 T cell receptor beta chains from one sample sequenced in a study of T cell responses to AZD1222 COVID-19 vaccine (dated by TCRdb to about 2021). The library was built by means of the immunoSEQ multiplex PCR assay. TCRdb retrieved this table from immuneACCESS and kept in-frame rearrangements only. Not all clones are present; in checked studies, unresolved V genes account for under half, and no reason is known for the remainder. A total of approximately 150,000 clones appear in this sample, 88% of them only once. About 3.2% of the sample comes from the top ten. Per the publication, the time point label means: baseline before first vaccination. What the treatment or condition label conveys for this sample: meningococcal conjugate vaccine given as trial control. Sample: peripheral blood, taken on day 0 of MenACWY control vaccination. All receptors derive from an adult in good health.

V and J are TRBV19 and TRBJ1-3; no definite D call. This CDR3 region has 13 residues. V was cut by 5 bases and J by 4 bases, with 9 bases left in between. Germline V gene lookup returns CDR1 LNHDA and CDR2 SQIVND (reference sequence). CDR3 DNA sequence: TGTGCCAGTAGTTCTGAGCGGGGAAACACCATATATTTT. Its protein is CASSSERGNTIYF.

The sample holds one count of this clone. This chain connects TRBV7-2 to TRBJ2-7; D ambiguous. The V and J ends lost 1 base and 6 bases respectively, with 16 bases between them. Germline V lookup: CDR1 SGHTA, CDR2 FQGNSA. The CDR3 spans 15 residues. The CDR3 is CASSLGDTTLGEQYF. CDR3 bases: TGTGCCAGCAGCTTAGGAGACACTACTCTTGGCGAGCAGTACTTC.

A word on this clone: Other DNA sequences in this sample translate to the same CDR3. The chain joins TRBV7-9 to TRBJ2-7; D is possibly TRBD1 or TRBD2 (5 bases each). The germline gives CDR1 SEHNR, CDR2 FQNEAQ (reference sequence). The CDR3 extends over 13 amino acids. Trimming left V 2 bases short and J 5 bases short, with 10 bases between. CDR3 in amino acids: CASSLYGTDEQYF. The CDR3, as DNA: TGTGCCAGCAGCTTATACGGGACCGACGAGCAGTACTTC.

The rearrangement links TRBV7-9 to TRBJ2-2, with TRBD2 as a possible D gene (5 bases). The CDR3 extends over 15 amino acids. Per germline, CDR1 SEHNR and CDR2 FQNEAQ (reference sequence). Between the trimmed V and J ends, which lost 2 bases and 4 bases, there was a span of 11 bases. In nucleotides, the CDR3 is TGTGCCAGCAGCTTAAGAGGGCATAGCACCGGGGAGCTGTTTTTT. Amino acid sequence: CASSLRGHSTGELFF.

The rearrangement uses TRBV2 and TRBJ1-1; 7 bases agree with TRBD1. With V trimmed by 6 bases and J by 1 base, 2 bases remained unmatched. There are 13 residues in the CDR3. The germline V gene encodes CDR1 SNHLY and CDR2 FYNNEI. CDR3 loop: CASSGTANTEAFF. In DNA form, the CDR3 reads TGTGCCAGCAGCGGGACAGCGAACACTGAAGCTTTCTTT.

This chain uses TRBV5-4 with TRBJ2-2; 7 bases are a match to TRBD1. CDR3 length: 17 amino acids. The V gene end was trimmed by 2 bases and the J gene end by 0 bases; junction bases not matched to a gene: 7. Germline V CDR1 and CDR2: SGHNT, YYREEE (reference sequence). DNA of the CDR3: TGTGCCAGCAGCTTTCCCCCGGGACAGACGAACACCGGGGAGCTGTTTTTT. Translated, it gives CASSFPPGQTNTGELFF.

CDR3 bases: TGTGCCAGCAGCCAAGCTCATCAGCCCCAGCATTTT. Translated, it gives CASSQAHQPQHF. The V gene is TRBV3-1 (or the pseudogene TRBV3-2), the J gene TRBJ1-5, with unresolved D. CDR1 LGHDT and CDR2 YNNKEL come from the germline V gene (reference sequence). The ends were cut back, 1 base at V and 5 bases at J, with 3 bases in the middle. The CDR3 contains 12 residues.

With regard to this clone: Different DNA sequences within this sample yield the same CDR3. This chain connects TRBV5-1 to TRBJ1-2; TRBD1 matches at 10 bases. The CDR3 length is 14 residues. V shed 7 bases and J 2 bases; nucleotides not matched to a gene: 5. The germline CDR1 and CDR2 sequences are SGHRS and YFSETQ. The CDR3: CASEPGQGNYGYTF. DNA of the CDR3: TGCGCCAGCGAGCCGGGACAGGGGAACTATGGCTACACCTTC.

CDR3: CASSQDSWGTGTLEQYF. The CDR3 DNA follows: TGCGCCAGCAGCCAAGATTCCTGGGGGACAGGGACGTTGGAGCAGTACTTC. The chain uses TRBV4-3 and TRBJ2-7, with 9 nucleotides matching TRBD1. The germline CDR1 and CDR2 sequences are LGHNA and YSLEER. This CDR3 is built from 17 residues. Trimming at V came to 0 bases and at J to 7 bases, leaving 13 bases not matched to a gene.

The chain uses TRBV24-1 and TRBJ1-1, with 7 bases that match TRBD1. Germline CDR1 is KGHDR and CDR2 is SFDVKD. The CDR3 contains 18 residues. The junction had 16 bases not matched to a gene; V was cut back by 7 bases and J by 0 bases. The CDR3 loop reads CATSPRPTGARMNTEAFF. CDR3 DNA sequence: TGTGCCACCAGCCCTCGGCCTACAGGGGCGAGGATGAACACTGAAGCTTTCTTT.

Only a few counts were recorded for this clone. This chain uses TRBV18 with TRBJ2-1; 8 bases are a match to TRBD2. The CDR3 has 16 residues. Germline V gene data show CDR1 as KGHSH and CDR2 as LQKENI. V shed 3 bases, J shed 4 bases, and the junction held 8 bases outside the gene matches. CDR3 DNA sequence: TGTGCCAGCTCACCCAAAAGCGGGGGACGGTACAATGAGCAGTTCTTC. Protein sequence: CASSPKSGGRYNEQFF.

The V gene is TRBV7-2, the J gene TRBJ1-1; D is unclear. Germline V gene sequence: CDR1 SGHTA, CDR2 FQGNSA. This CDR3 is built from 12 residues. V lost 3 bases and J lost 5, with 7 bases in between. This CDR3 is CASSLGFTEAFF. The CDR3 DNA sequence: TGTGCCAGCAGCTTGGGTTTTACTGAAGCTTTCTTT. The entire variable domain, with the rest obtained from reference TRBV7-2 and TRBJ1-1, is as follows: GAGVSQSPSNKVTEKGKDVELRCDPISGHTALYWYRQSLGQGLEFLIYFQGNSAPDKSGLPSDRFSAERTGGSVSTLTIQRTQQEDSAVYLCASSLGFTEAFFGQGTRLTVV.

The chain's CDR3 is CASSELESKNIQYF. The CDR3 nucleotides read TGTGCCAGCAGTGAACTTGAGTCCAAAAACATTCAGTACTTC. V is TRBV6-1 and J is TRBJ2-4; D gene ambiguous. Between the trimmed V and J ends, which lost 2 bases and 2 bases, there was a span of 7 bases. This CDR3 is 14 amino acids long. The germline V gene encodes CDR1 MNHNS and CDR2 SASEGT.

The rearrangement links TRBV2 to TRBJ2-7, with no clear D. V was cut by 6 bases and J by 4 bases, with 7 bases left in between. Germline CDR1 and CDR2: SNHLY and FYNNEI. The length of the CDR3 is 11 residues. The CDR3 sequence: CASRALYEQYF. As DNA, the CDR3 is TGTGCCAGCAGGGCATTATACGAGCAGTACTTC.

The genes are TRBV9 and TRBJ2-2, with D maybe TRBD1 (5 bases). V was trimmed by 0 bases and J by 7 bases, leaving 10 bases between them. The CDR3 sequence is 14 residues long. Germline V lookup: CDR1 SGDLS, CDR2 YYNGEE. CDR3: CASSVVRVGGELFF. Written as DNA, the CDR3 is TGTGCCAGCAGCGTAGTCAGGGTGGGCGGGGAGCTGTTTTTT.

The chain has TRBV6-5 and TRBJ2-7; D gene ambiguous. CDR3 length: 12 amino acids. V was clipped by 6 bases and J by 1 base, with 7 bases between them. CDR1 is MNHEY and CDR2 is SVGAGI in the germline V gene. In DNA form, the CDR3 reads TGTGCCAGCAGCCGGAGTTCCTACGAGCAGTACTTC. Protein sequence: CASSRSSYEQYF.

This chain joins TRBV7-2 and TRBJ2-3; 7 bases line up with TRBD2. With 1 base clipped from V and 6 bases from J, the junction kept 10 bases outside the gene matches. The length of the CDR3 is 16 residues. Germline CDR1 is SGHTA and CDR2 is FQGNSA. Written as DNA, the CDR3 is TGTGCCAGCAGCTTAGAGGGGAGCGGGAAATTGGATACGCAGTATTTT. It specifies CASSLEGSGKLDTQYF.

This chain connects TRBV28 to TRBJ2-1, with TRBD2 matching over 8 bases. CDR1 is MDHEN, CDR2 SYDVKM, per germline. This CDR3 is 14 amino acids long. V gave up 4 bases and J gave up 8 bases; unmatched junction bases: 7. CDR3 sequence reads: CASSSLSGSYEQFF. CDR3 sequence (DNA): TGTGCCAGCAGTTCCTTGAGCGGGAGCTATGAGCAGTTCTTC.

This clone was detected only once. Here the CDR3 DNA reads TGTGCCAGCAGCATTAATAGGGGGGGAGGTTATGGCTACACCTTC. This codes for CASSINRGGGYGYTF. V usage is TRBV7-2 and J usage is TRBJ1-2; D might be TRBD1 (6 bases). CDR1 is SGHTA and CDR2 is FQGNSA in the germline V gene. The CDR3 totals 15 residues. Deletions cut 5 bases from V and 5 bases from J, with 18 bases between.

V and J are TRBV7-3 and TRBJ2-1, with TRBD2 matching over 13 bases. J was trimmed by 7 bases and V by 5 bases; bases with no gene match: 11. The CDR3 has 17 amino acids. The germline V gene has CDR1 SGHTA and CDR2 FQGTGA. The DNA for the CDR3 is TGTGCCAGCAGCCTCCAAGGACTAGCGGGAGTTCGGAATGAGCAGTTCTTC. It codes for CASSLQGLAGVRNEQFF.

This chain connects TRBV6-5 to TRBJ2-7; the match to TRBD1 covers 7 bases. Germline values: CDR1 MNHEY, CDR2 SVGAGI. V lost 8 bases, J lost 1 base, and 11 bases stayed unmatched. The CDR3 is 15 amino acids. The CDR3 region is CASVSHGTVSYEQYF. In DNA form, the CDR3 reads TGTGCCAGCGTAAGTCACGGGACAGTTTCCTACGAGCAGTACTTC.

The V gene is TRBV10-3, the J gene TRBJ2-7, with 7 bases aligning to TRBD1. Germline V CDR1 and CDR2: ENHRY, SYGVKD. Unmatched junction bases numbered 8, after V lost 4 bases and J lost 2 bases. The CDR3 runs to 15 residues. CDR3 residues: CAISVWDSKTYEQYF. The CDR3 region has the DNA TGTGCCATCAGTGTTTGGGACAGCAAGACCTACGAGCAGTACTTC.